This T cell receptor (beta chain) was found in a study of tumor-infiltrating lymphocytes in primary liver carcinoma. Background on the study: Ranging in age from 30 to 69 years, the patients were men and women.

Starting material of around 460 ng total RNA yielded TCR beta cDNA via a constant-region primer. Libraries of TCR beta came from three nested multiplex PCR rounds with slightly modified ARM-PCR. Running roughly 10 cycles apiece, the first two PCR rounds relied on TRBV1-TRBV30 forward primers together with a C-beta reverse primer. TCRdb reprocessed the multiplex PCR reads with MiXCR, giving one entry per CDR3 protein. The repertoire includes approximately 300,000 distinct CDR3 sequences, 50% to 70% of them detected once, and roughly 9% sits in the top ten. Unsorted whole blood supplied the RNA, and germline DNA was extracted too. Among the patients, all had chronic HBV infection and none had been treated. Germline CDR1 SGHAT, CDR2 FQNNGV. This CDR3 is 15 amino acids long. Details on this clonotype: A read error may produce the germline difference seen at one junction end.

This clonotype was sampled from a middle-aged man with primary liver carcinoma and hepatitis B virus infection. The chain is built from TRBV11-2 and TRBJ2-1, with D perhaps being TRBD1 or TRBD2 (5 bases each). Source material: peripheral blood. The CDR3 protein is CACSLEWGPRDEQLF. For the CDR3, the DNA is TGTGCCTGCAGCTTAGAATGGGGACCCCGCGATGAGCAGCTCTTC.